This TCR beta chain emerged from a study of blood T cell repertoires in COVID-19. About the study: Sample material is recorded as cDNA or gDNA derived from T cells, B-cell-depleted T cells, or PBMCs.

Original handling: Reference gene primer amplification gave nucleated cell count estimates. Data came from immunoSEQ multiplex PCR; TCRdb stores just in-frame clones and leaves some out. That table furnishes V, J and clone size, whereas the DNA furnished D and trimming. The table lists under 300,000 clones, more than 80% of them singletons. This CDR3 contains 15 residues. V lost 1 base to trimming and J lost 10 bases; unmatched junction nucleotides: 10. Per the germline V gene, CDR1 is MGHDK and CDR2 is SYGVNS. V usage is TRBV25-1 and J usage is TRBJ1-1; 9 bases map to TRBD1. This TCR derives from a human donor in a cohort sampled during active COVID-19. Sequencing was performed on peripheral blood. The CDR3 region is CASSEFPGQGYGAFF. CDR3 bases: TGTGCCAGCAGTGAATTTCCGGGACAGGGTTACGGAGCTTTCTTT.